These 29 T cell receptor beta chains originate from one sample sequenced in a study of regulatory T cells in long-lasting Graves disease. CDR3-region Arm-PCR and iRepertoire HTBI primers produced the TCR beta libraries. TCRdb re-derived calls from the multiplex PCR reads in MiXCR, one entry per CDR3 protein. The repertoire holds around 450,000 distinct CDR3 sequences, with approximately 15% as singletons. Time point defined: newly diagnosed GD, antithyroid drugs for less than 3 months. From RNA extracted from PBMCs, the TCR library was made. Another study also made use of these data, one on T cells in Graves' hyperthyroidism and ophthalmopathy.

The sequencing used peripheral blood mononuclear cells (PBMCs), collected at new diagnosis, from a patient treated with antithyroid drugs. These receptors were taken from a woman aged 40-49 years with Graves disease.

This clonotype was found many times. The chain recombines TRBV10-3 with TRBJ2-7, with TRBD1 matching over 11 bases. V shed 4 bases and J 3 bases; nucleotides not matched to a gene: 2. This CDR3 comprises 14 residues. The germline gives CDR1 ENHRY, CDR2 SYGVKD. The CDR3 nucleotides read TGTGCCATCAGTGCGGGGACAGGGGGCTACGAGCAGTACTTC. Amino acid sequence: CAISAGTGGYEQYF.

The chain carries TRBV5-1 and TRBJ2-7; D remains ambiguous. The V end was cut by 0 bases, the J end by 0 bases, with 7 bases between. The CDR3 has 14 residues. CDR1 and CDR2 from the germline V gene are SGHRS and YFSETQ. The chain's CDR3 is CASSLVDSSYEQYF. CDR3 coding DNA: TGCGCCAGCAGCTTGGTTGACTCCTCCTACGAGCAGTACTTC.

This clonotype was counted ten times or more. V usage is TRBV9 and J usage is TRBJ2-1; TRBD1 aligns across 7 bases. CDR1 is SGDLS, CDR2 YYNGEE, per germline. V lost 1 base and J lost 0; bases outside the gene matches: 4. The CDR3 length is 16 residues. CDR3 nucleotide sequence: TGTGCCAGCAGCGTACGGACAGGAGCCTCCTACAATGAGCAGTTCTTC. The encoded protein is CASSVRTGASYNEQFF.

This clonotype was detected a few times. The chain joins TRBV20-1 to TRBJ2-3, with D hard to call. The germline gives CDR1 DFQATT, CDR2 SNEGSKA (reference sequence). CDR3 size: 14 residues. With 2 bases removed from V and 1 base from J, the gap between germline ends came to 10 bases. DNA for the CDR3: TGCAGTGCTAGATTAATTATGCGCACAGATACGCAGTATTTT. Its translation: CSARLIMRTDTQYF.

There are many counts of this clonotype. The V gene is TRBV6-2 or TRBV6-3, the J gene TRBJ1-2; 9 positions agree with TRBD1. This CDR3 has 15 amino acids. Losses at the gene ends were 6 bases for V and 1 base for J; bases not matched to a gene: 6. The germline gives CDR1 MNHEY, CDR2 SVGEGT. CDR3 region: CASSPTGGDNYGYTF. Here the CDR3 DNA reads TGTGCCAGCAGCCCGACAGGGGGGGATAACTATGGCTACACCTTC.

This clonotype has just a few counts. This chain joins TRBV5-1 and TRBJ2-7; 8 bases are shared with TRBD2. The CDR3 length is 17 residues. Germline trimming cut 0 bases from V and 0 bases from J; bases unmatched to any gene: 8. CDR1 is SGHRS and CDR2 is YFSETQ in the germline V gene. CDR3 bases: TGCGCCAGCAGCTTGGAGGCTAGCGGGTTTAGCTCCTACGAGCAGTACTTC. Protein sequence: CASSLEASGFSSYEQYF.

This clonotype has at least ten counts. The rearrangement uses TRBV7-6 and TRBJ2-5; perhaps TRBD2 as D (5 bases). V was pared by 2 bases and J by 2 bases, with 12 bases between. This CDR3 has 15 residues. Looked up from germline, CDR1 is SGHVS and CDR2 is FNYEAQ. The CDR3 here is CASSLTPGLQETQYF. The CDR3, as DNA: TGTGCCAGCAGCTTAACCCCGGGGTTACAAGAGACCCAGTACTTC.

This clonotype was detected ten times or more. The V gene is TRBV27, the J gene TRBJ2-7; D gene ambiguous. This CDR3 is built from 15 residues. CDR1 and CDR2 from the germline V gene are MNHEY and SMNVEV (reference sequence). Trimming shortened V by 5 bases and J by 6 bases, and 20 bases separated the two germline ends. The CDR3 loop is CASSPMANPVAEQYF. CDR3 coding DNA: TGTGCCAGCAGTCCCATGGCGAACCCTGTTGCCGAGCAGTACTTC.

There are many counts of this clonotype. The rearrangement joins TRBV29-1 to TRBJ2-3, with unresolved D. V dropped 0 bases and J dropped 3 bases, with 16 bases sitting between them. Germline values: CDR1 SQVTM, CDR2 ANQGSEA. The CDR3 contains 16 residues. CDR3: CSVEDRARTMTDTQYF. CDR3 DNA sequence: TGCAGCGTTGAAGATCGTGCTAGAACTATGACAGATACGCAGTATTTT.

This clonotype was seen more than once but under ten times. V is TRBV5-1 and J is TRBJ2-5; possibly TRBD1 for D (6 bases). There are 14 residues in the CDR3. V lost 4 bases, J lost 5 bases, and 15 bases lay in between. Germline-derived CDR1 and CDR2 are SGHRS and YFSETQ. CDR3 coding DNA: TGCGCCAGCAGCAGGGAAGGGGGTAGGGAGACCCAGTACTTC. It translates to CASSREGGRETQYF.

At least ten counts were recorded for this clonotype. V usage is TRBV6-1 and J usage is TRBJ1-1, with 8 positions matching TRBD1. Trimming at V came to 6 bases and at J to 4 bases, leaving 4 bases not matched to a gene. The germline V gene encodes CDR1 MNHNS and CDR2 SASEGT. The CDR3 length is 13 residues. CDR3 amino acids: CASSSTGGTEAFF. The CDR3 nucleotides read TGTGCCAGCAGCTCCACAGGGGGCACTGAAGCTTTCTTT.

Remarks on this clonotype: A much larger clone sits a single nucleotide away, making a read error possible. CDR3 sequence: CASSQAWTGNTEAFF. CDR3 nucleotides: TGTGCCAGCAGCCAAGCTTGGACAGGGAACACTGAAGCTTTCTTT. The chain couples TRBV3-1 to TRBJ1-1, with 7 positions matching TRBD1. The CDR3 covers 15 residues. Per the germline V gene, CDR1 is LGHDT and CDR2 is YNNKEL (reference sequence). V gave up 1 base and J gave up 1 base; unmatched junction bases: 3.

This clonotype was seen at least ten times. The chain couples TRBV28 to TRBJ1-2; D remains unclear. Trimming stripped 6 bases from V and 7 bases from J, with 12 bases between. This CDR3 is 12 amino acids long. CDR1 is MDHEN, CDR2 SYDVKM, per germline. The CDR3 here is CASRAGIRGYTF. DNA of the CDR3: TGTGCCAGCAGGGCCGGGATACGTGGCTACACCTTC.

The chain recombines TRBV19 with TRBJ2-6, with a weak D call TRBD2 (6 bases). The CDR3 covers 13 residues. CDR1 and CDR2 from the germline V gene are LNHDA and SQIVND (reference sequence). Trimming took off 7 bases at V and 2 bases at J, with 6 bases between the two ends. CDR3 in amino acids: CASKRAGANVLTF. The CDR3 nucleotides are TGTGCCAGTAAGCGGGCTGGGGCCAACGTCCTGACTTTC.

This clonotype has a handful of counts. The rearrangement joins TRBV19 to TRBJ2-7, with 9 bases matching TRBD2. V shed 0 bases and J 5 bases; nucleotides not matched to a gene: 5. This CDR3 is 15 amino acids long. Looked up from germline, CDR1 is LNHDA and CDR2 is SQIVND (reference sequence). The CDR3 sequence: CASSIDSGSSNEQYF. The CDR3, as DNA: TGTGCCAGTAGTATAGATAGCGGGAGTTCCAACGAGCAGTACTTC.

CDR3 coding DNA: TGTGCCAGTAGTAGTAGCCCGGGGGAGACCCAGTACTTC. It yields the protein CASSSSPGETQYF. V and J are TRBV19 and TRBJ2-5, with D tentatively TRBD2 (5 bases). Per germline, CDR1 LNHDA and CDR2 SQIVND (reference sequence). V dropped 4 bases and J dropped 5 bases, with 11 bases sitting between them. This CDR3 is built from 13 residues.

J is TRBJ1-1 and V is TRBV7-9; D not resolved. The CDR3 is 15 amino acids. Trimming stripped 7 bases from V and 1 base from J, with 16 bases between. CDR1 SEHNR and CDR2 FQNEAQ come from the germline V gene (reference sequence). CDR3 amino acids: CASNPDRVRNTEAFF. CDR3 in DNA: TGTGCCAGCAACCCCGACCGGGTTCGGAACACTGAAGCTTTCTTT. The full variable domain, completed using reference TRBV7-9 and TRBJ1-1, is DTGVSQNPRHKITKRGQNVTFRCDPISEHNRLYWYRQTLGQGPEFLTYFQNEAQLEKSRLLSDRFSAERPKGSFSTLEIQRTEQGDSAMYLCASNPDRVRNTEAFFGQGTRLTVV.

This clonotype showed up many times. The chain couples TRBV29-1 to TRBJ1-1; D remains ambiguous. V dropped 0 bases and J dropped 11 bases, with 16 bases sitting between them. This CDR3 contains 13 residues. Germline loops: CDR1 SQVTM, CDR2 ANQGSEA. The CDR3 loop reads CSVEDGIISRAFF. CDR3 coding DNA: TGCAGCGTTGAAGACGGGATTATTTCGAGGGCTTTCTTT. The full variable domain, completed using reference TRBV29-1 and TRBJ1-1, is SAVISQKPSRDICQRGTSLTIQCQVDSQVTMMFWYRQQPGQSLTLIATANQGSEATYESGFVIDKFPISRPNLTFSTLTVSNMSPEDSSIYLCSVEDGIISRAFFGQGTRLTVV.

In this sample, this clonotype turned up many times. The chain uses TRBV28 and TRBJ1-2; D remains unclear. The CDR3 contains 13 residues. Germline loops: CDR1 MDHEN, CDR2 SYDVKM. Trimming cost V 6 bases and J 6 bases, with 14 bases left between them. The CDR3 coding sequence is TGTGCCAGCAGACCCCCTGGAGCCGATGGCTACACCTTC. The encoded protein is CASRPPGADGYTF.

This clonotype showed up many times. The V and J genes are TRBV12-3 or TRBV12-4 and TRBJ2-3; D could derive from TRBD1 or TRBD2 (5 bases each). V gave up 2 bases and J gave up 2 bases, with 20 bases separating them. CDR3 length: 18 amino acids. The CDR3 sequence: CASSLPPGRKSITDTQYF. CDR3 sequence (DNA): TGTGCCAGCAGTTTACCCCCGGGGCGGAAATCAATCACAGATACGCAGTATTTT.

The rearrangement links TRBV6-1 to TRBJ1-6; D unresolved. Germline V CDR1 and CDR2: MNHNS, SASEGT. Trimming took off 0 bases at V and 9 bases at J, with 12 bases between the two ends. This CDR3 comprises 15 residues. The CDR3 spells CASSEAWGTISPLHF. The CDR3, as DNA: TGTGCCAGCAGTGAAGCGTGGGGAACTATTTCACCCCTCCACTTT.

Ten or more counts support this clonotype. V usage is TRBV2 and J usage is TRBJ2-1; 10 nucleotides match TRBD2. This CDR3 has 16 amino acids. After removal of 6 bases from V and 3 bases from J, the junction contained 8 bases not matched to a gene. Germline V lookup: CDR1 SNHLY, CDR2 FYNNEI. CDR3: CASRSPLAGDYNEQFF. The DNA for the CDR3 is TGTGCCAGCAGGTCCCCGCTAGCGGGGGACTACAATGAGCAGTTCTTC.

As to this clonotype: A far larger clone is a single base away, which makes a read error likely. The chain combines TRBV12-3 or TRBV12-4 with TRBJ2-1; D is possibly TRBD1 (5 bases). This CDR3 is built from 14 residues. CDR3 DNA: TGTGCCAGCAGCTTAGGCAGGGCGACCAATGAGCTGTTCTTC. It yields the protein CASSLGRATNELFF.

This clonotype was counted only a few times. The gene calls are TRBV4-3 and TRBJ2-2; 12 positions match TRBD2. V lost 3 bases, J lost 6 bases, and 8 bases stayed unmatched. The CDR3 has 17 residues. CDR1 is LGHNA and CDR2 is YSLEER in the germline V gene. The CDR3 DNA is TGCGCCAGCAGCCAGCTAGCGGGAGGGCCTCTAGCCGGGGAGCTGTTTTTT. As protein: CASSQLAGGPLAGELFF.

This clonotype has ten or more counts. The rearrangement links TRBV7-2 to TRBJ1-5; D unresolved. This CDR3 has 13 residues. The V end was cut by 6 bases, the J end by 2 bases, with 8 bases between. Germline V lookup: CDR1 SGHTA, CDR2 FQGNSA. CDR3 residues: CASSYRRNQPQHF. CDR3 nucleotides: TGTGCCAGCAGTTATAGACGCAATCAGCCCCAGCATTTT.

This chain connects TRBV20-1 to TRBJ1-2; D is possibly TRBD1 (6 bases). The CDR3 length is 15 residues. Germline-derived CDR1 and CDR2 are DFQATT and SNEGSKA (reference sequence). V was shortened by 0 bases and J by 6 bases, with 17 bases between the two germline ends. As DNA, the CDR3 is TGCAGTGCTAGAGAACCGGCCAGGGGTATCGATGGCTACACCTTC. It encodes CSAREPARGIDGYTF.

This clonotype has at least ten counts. CDR3 DNA: TGTGCCAGTAGTTCCCGGGGGGTCTTCTATGGCTACACCTTC. This codes for CASSSRGVFYGYTF. The chain joins TRBV19 to TRBJ1-2, with D possibly matching TRBD1 (5 bases). Germline values: CDR1 LNHDA, CDR2 SQIVND (reference sequence). The CDR3 length is 14 residues. V lost 5 bases, J lost 4 bases, and 14 bases lay in between.

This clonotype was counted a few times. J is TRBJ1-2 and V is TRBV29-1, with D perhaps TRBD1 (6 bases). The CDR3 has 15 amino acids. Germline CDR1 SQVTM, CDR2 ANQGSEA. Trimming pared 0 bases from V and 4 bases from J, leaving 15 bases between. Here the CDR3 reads CSVEDRSRGLYGYTF. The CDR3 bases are TGCAGCGTTGAAGATCGTAGCAGGGGTCTCTATGGCTACACCTTC.

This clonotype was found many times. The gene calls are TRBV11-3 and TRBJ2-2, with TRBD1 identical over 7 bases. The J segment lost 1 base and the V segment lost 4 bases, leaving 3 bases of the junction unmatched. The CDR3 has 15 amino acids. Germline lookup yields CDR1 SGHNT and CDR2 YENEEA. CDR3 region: CASSSRQGNTGELFF. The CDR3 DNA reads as TGTGCCAGCAGCTCTAGACAGGGGAACACCGGGGAGCTGTTTTTT. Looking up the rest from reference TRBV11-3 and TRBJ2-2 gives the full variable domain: EAGVVQSPRYKIIEKKQPVAFWCNPISGHNTLYWYLQNLGQGPELLIRYENEEAVDDSQLPKDRFSAERLKGVDSTLKIQPAELGDSAVYLCASSSRQGNTGELFFGEGSRLTVL.